The 18 T cell receptor beta chains listed next were all sequenced from one sample in a study of molecular identifiers for immune sequencing clone quantification (dated by TCRdb to the late 2010s). Library preparation was by PCR. TCRdb names Illumina HiSeq 4000 as the instrument used. TCRdb ran its own pipeline on the public reads, namely fastp trimming at Q25 and MiXCR clone calling, and kept in-frame beta chains. Every CDR3 protein is listed once, alongside the most common genes and DNA of its rows. Across this sample there are over 600,000 distinct CDR3 sequences, with about 20% seen only once. The ten largest make up about 0.9% of the sample. The specimen was naive CD8+ T cells from blood, with Jurkat cell RNA spiked in. This specimen's cell subset or site label, per the study, means: FACS-sorted CD8+CD4-CCR7+CD45RA+ naive T cells. Every receptor here comes from a human donor in good health. Some libraries in this study had Jurkat cell RNA spiked in.

In this sample, this clonotype turned up once. A much larger clone lies one base from this, so it may be a read error. The genes are TRBV20-1 and TRBJ2-3; 8 bases match TRBD2. V lost 3 bases, J lost 14 bases, and 19 bases stayed unmatched. The CDR3 length is 15 residues. The germline gives CDR1 DFQATT, CDR2 SNEGSKA (reference sequence). In DNA, the CDR3 is TGCAGTGCTAGTGATCGGGGTAGCGGGGCCCTACAAAGGTATTTT. This encodes CSASDRGSGALQRYF.

Only a few counts were recorded for this clonotype. The chain is built from TRBV7-8 and TRBJ2-3; D remains unclear. V lost 4 bases and J 0 bases, leaving 14 bases between the germline ends. The CDR3 loop spans 16 amino acids. Germline assignment: CDR1 SGHVS and CDR2 FQNEAQ. The CDR3 nucleotides are TGTGCCAGCAGCTCCCTGGGTCGATGGAGCACAGATACGCAGTATTTT. Encoded protein: CASSSLGRWSTDTQYF.

Details on this clonotype: A read error may be the cause here, since a much bigger clone is one base away. J is TRBJ2-4 and V is TRBV28, with a weak D call TRBD2 (5 bases). The CDR3 extends over 16 amino acids. Germline assignment: CDR1 MDHEN and CDR2 SYDVKM. CDR3 protein: CASSLLDVGAKNTQYF. As DNA, the CDR3 is TGTGCCAGCAGTTTATTAGATGTGGGAGCCAAAAACACTCAGTACTTC.

This clonotype has at least ten counts. This chain joins TRBV4-3 and TRBJ2-6; D gene ambiguous. This CDR3 has 17 amino acids. V lost 1 base, J lost 0 bases, and 10 bases lay in between. Per the germline V gene, CDR1 is LGHNA and CDR2 is YSLEER. The CDR3 DNA follows: TGCGCCAGCAGCCAAGTAGGACGCCTCTCTGGGGCCAACGTCCTGACTTTC. Its protein product is CASSQVGRLSGANVLTF.

This clonotype was counted many times. The J gene is TRBJ2-1, the V gene TRBV4-3, with D uncertain. The CDR3 length is 16 residues. V lost 0 bases, J lost 4 bases, and 13 bases lay in between. CDR1 is LGHNA and CDR2 is YSLEER in the germline V gene. CDR3 sequence reads: CASSQDRAGAYNEQFF. CDR3 DNA: TGCGCCAGCAGCCAAGATAGGGCAGGAGCTTACAATGAGCAGTTCTTC.

This clonotype was counted once. It may be a read error: a sequence one base away is much more abundant. The chain recombines TRBV7-9 with TRBJ1-4; D unresolved. This CDR3 region has 14 residues. Germline V lookup: CDR1 SEHNR, CDR2 FQNEAQ (reference sequence). The V end was cut by 1 base, the J end by 8 bases, with 11 bases between. This chain's CDR3 is CASSLDWASEKLFF. The CDR3 coding sequence is TGTGCCAGCAGCTTAGACTGGGCTTCGGAAAAACTGTTTTTT.

This clonotype appeared many times. The chain carries TRBV12-3 or TRBV12-4 and TRBJ2-7; maybe TRBD2 (5 bases). Trimming removed 2 bases at V and 6 bases at J, with 11 bases between. The CDR3 has 13 amino acids. CDR3 DNA sequence: TGTGCCAGCAGTTTATATCGGGGAACCGAGCAGTACTTC. It yields the protein CASSLYRGTEQYF.

This chain uses TRBV4-1 with TRBJ2-1; 9 bases line up with TRBD2. The junction had 17 bases not matched to a gene; V was cut back by 0 bases and J by 8 bases. The germline V gene encodes CDR1 MGHRA and CDR2 YSYEKL. This CDR3 contains 19 residues. The CDR3 DNA reads TGCGCCAGCAGCCAAGATAGCGCTAGCGGGGTTTCTCTTGGGGATGAGCAGTTCTTC. Protein product: CASSQDSASGVSLGDEQFF.

This clonotype has ten or more counts. V and J are TRBV12-5 and TRBJ1-6; possibly TRBD1 for D (6 bases). The CDR3 totals 15 residues. In germline, CDR1 is LGHNT, CDR2 FRNRAP. Trimming cost V 5 bases and J 3 bases, with 11 bases left between them. CDR3 region: CASGPTDSYNSPLHF. CDR3 in DNA: TGTGCTAGTGGTCCGACGGACAGCTATAATTCACCCCTCCACTTT.

This clonotype was counted between two and nine times. The chain is built from TRBV30 and TRBJ2-5; D gene uncertain. The CDR3 contains 13 residues. With 0 bases removed from V and 0 bases from J, the gap between germline ends came to 5 bases. Germline V gene sequence: CDR1 GTSNPN, CDR2 SVGIG (reference sequence). The CDR3, as DNA: TGTGCCTGGAGTGTTCAAAACCAAGAGACCCAGTACTTC. Protein product: CAWSVQNQETQYF.

As regards this clonotype: A much larger clonotype is one base distant, so this may be a read error. This CDR3 is CATSESDRGAYEQYF. DNA of the CDR3: TGTGCCACCAGTGAGTCGGACAGGGGAGCCTACGAGCAGTACTTC. The V gene is TRBV10-3, the J gene TRBJ2-7, with 9 nucleotides matching TRBD1. There are 15 residues in the CDR3. Germline CDR1 reads ENHRY; CDR2 reads SYGVKD.

As regards this clonotype: A much larger clone differs by one base, so this may be a read error. The chain is built from TRBV12-3 or TRBV12-4 and TRBJ2-1, with 13 bases that match TRBD2. This CDR3 contains 17 residues. With 6 bases clipped from V and 4 bases from J, the junction kept 9 bases outside the gene matches. The chain's CDR3 is CASRPTSGGVKYNEQFF. In DNA form, the CDR3 reads TGTGCCAGCAGACCCACTAGCGGGGGGGTGAAATACAATGAGCAGTTCTTC.

The chain combines TRBV6-2 or TRBV6-3 with TRBJ2-2; tentatively, D is TRBD2 (6 bases). Trimming pared 6 bases from V and 1 base from J, leaving 15 bases between. The V gene's germline CDR1 is MNHEY and CDR2 SVGEGT. This CDR3 is built from 16 residues. As DNA, the CDR3 is TGTGCCAGCAGCCCACTTAGCGGTAGGAACACCGGGGAGCTGTTTTTT. Translation: CASSPLSGRNTGELFF.

This clonotype came up many times. V is TRBV7-9 and J is TRBJ2-7; D possibly corresponds to TRBD2 (6 bases). The CDR3 contains 14 residues. Germline CDR1 reads SEHNR; CDR2 reads FQNEAQ (reference sequence). The V gene lost 5 bases and the J gene lost 0 bases, with 11 bases spanning the gap. DNA of the CDR3: TGTGCCAGCAGCGCCCGGGAGCACTCCTACGAGCAGTACTTC. Its protein is CASSAREHSYEQYF.

This clonotype has more than one count but fewer than ten. The chain links TRBV14 to TRBJ2-1; D gene uncertain. V lost 2 bases to trimming and J lost 7 bases, with 24 bases between them. The CDR3 runs to 18 residues. CDR1 and CDR2 from the germline V gene are SGHDN and FVKESK. CDR3 residues: CASSQRGVSFPVRNEQFF. CDR3 coding DNA: TGTGCCAGCAGCCAACGAGGAGTTAGCTTCCCCGTGAGGAATGAGCAGTTCTTC. The full variable domain, with the rest looked up from reference TRBV14 and TRBJ2-1, is EAGVTQFPSHSVIEKGQTVTLRCDPISGHDNLYWYRRVMGKEIKFLLHFVKESKQDESGMPNNRFLAERTGGTYSTLKVQPAELEDSGVYFCASSQRGVSFPVRNEQFFGPGTRLTVL.

As to this clonotype: Sequence at one end of the junction differs from germline and may be a read error. V gene TRBV27 combines with J gene TRBJ2-1, with a weak D call TRBD1 (5 bases). From germline, CDR1 is MNHEY and CDR2 SMNVEV (reference sequence). The CDR3 extends over 16 amino acids. CDR3: CASSLSGRGSYNKQFF. CDR3 in DNA: TGTGCCAGCAGTTTATCGGGTAGGGGATCCTACAATAAGCAGTTCTTC.

The rearrangement uses TRBV27 and TRBJ2-7; 9 nucleotides match TRBD1. Germline V lookup: CDR1 MNHEY, CDR2 SMNVEV (reference sequence). The CDR3 covers 14 residues. V gave up 5 bases and J gave up 5 bases; unmatched junction bases: 7. Here the CDR3 DNA reads TGTGCCAGCAGTCCGGGACAGGGACCCCACGAGCAGTACTTC. Its protein product is CASSPGQGPHEQYF.

This chain joins TRBV7-9 and TRBJ2-3; 7 bases are a match to TRBD2. V shed 4 bases and J 2 bases; nucleotides not matched to a gene: 12. The CDR3 spans 17 residues. CDR1 and CDR2 from the germline V gene are SEHNR and FQNEAQ (reference sequence). The CDR3 protein is CASSSHSTSPLTDTQYF. The CDR3 DNA reads TGTGCCAGCAGCTCCCATTCGACTAGCCCCCTCACAGATACGCAGTATTTT.